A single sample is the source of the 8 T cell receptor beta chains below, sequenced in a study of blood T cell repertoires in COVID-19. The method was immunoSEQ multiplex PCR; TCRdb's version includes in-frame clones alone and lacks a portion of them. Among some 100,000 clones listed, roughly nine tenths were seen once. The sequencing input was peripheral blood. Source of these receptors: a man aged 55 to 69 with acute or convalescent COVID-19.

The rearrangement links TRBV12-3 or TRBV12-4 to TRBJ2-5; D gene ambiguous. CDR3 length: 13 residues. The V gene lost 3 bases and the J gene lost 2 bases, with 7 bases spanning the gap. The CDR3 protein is CASSFLQQETQYF. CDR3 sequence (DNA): TGTGCCAGCAGTTTCTTGCAGCAAGAGACCCAGTACTTC.

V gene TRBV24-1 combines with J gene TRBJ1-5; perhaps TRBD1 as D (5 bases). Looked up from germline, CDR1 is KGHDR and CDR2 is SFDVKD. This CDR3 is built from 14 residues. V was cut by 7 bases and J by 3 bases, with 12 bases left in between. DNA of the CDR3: TGTGCCACCAGCGAAACAGGAGACAATCAGCCCCAGCATTTT. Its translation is CATSETGDNQPQHF.

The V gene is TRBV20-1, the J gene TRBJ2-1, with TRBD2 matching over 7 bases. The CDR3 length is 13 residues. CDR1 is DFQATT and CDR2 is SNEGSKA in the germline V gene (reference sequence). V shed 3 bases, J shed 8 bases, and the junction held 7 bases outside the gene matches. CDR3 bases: TGCAGTGCTAGTGGGAGGGGTGTCGATGAGCAGTTCTTC. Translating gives CSASGRGVDEQFF.

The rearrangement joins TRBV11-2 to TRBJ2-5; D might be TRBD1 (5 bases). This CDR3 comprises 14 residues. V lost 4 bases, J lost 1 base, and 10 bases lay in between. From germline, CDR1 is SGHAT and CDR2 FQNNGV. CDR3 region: CASSYQGFQETQYF. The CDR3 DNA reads TGTGCCAGCAGCTACCAGGGTTTCCAAGAGACCCAGTACTTC.

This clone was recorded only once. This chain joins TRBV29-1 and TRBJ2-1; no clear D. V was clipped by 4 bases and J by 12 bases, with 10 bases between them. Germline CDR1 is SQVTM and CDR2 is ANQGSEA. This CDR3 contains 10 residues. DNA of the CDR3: TGCAGCGTTGCAGGCCCTGGGCAGTTCTTC. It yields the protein CSVAGPGQFF.

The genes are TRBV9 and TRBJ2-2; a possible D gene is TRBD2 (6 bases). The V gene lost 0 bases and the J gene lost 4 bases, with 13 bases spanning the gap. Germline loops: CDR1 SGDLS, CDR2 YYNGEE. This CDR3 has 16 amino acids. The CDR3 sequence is CASSVAGDSGTGELFF. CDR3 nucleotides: TGTGCCAGCAGCGTAGCGGGGGACTCGGGCACCGGGGAGCTGTTTTTT.

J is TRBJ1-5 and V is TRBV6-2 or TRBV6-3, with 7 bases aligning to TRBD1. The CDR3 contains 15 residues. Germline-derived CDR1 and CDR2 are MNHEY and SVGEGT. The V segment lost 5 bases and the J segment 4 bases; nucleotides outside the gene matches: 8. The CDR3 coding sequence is TGTGCCAGCAGTCCCAGATCAGGGGGGAATCAGCCCCAGCATTTT. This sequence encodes CASSPRSGGNQPQHF.

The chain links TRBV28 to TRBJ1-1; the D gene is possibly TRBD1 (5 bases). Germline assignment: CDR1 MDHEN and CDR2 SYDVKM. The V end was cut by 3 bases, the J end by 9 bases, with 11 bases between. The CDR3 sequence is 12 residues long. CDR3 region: CASSLSGTQAFF. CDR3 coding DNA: TGTGCCAGCAGTTTGTCCGGGACTCAAGCTTTCTTT. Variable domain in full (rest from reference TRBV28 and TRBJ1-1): DVKVTQSSRYLVKRTGEKVFLECVQDMDHENMFWYRQDPGLGLRLIYFSYDVKMKEKGDIPEGYSVSREKKERFSLILESASTNQTSMYLCASSLSGTQAFFGQGTRLTVV.